This T cell receptor beta chain was obtained from a study of early T cells in non-severe SARS-CoV-2 infection. The overall study: Sequencing of bulk RNA from unsorted whole blood was done, without chain pairing.

Researchers attached unique molecular identifiers to individual cDNA molecules. One entry per CDR3 protein, called by TCRdb with MiXCR from the 5' RACE reads. In the table there are under 30,000 distinct CDR3 sequences, 4.5% of which are singletons. The V segment lost 5 bases and the J segment 4 bases; nucleotides outside the gene matches: 9. This CDR3 contains 15 residues. The V gene's germline CDR1 is MNHNY and CDR2 SVGAGI (reference sequence). This clonotype was seen repeatedly, ten times or more. What was sequenced was whole blood. The genes are TRBV6-6 and TRBJ2-3; 7 bases agree with TRBD2. The origin of this receptor is an adult who was a healthcare worker with PCR-confirmed SARS-CoV-2 infection or an uninfected control (not recorded which). CDR3 DNA: TGTGCCAGCAGTAGTACTAGCGAGTGGCCAGATACGCAGTATTTT. It encodes CASSSTSEWPDTQYF.